This TCR beta chain appears in the sequencing data of a study of vaccination effects on CD4 cells after COVID-19. About this clone: The antigen remains undetermined.

Assay: immunoSEQ multiplex PCR; the TCRdb copy retains only in-frame clones and omits some. The data hold some 23,000 clones, with around 70% observed a single time. Investigators separated out CD4+ T cells once more than nine days of culture had passed. Neither prior SARS-CoV-2 infection nor positive nucleocapsid antibodies were present in the vaccine recipients. At days 3 and 7, half of the medium was exchanged for IL-2 medium. General study results and limits: Long after vaccination, the clones induced by infection and by vaccine shrank markedly in size. Convalescent patients were scarce, and early post-infection timepoints were absent.

This receptor was identified in a human donor who received a COVID-19 vaccine. The sample consisted of CD4+ T cells from PBMCs cultured without peptide, taken before COVID-19 vaccination.

The CDR3, as DNA: TGTGCCAGCAGTTCCTCACGCCTGACAGGGGGCTACTATGGCTACACCTTC. Protein product: CASSSSRLTGGYYGYTF. The V and J genes are TRBV27 and TRBJ1-2; 10 positions match TRBD1. The germline V gene encodes CDR1 MNHEY and CDR2 SMNVEV (reference sequence). After removal of 4 bases from V and 3 bases from J, the junction contained 11 bases not matched to a gene. The CDR3 sequence is 17 residues long.